Below, one TCR beta chain is given with its context. What it binds is unknown. The data derive from a study of T cells in Graves' hyperthyroidism and ophthalmopathy. Study-wide points: Model predictions of ophthalmopathy came a median approximately 6.5 months before onset.

Authors of the study amplified TCR beta CDR3 regions from RNA transcripts. TCR CDR3 underwent first-round RT-PCR with the HTBI primer set. TCRdb re-analysed the multiplex PCR reads in MiXCR, keeping a single row per CDR3 protein. The sample holds 550,000 to 700,000 distinct CDR3 sequences, approximately 14% seen once. This CDR3 has 15 residues. J lost 4 bases, V lost 2 bases, and 8 bases had no gene match. Germline V gene data show CDR1 as DFQATT and CDR2 as SNEGSKA (reference sequence). J is TRBJ1-5 and V is TRBV20-1; 7 bases are shared with TRBD1. The origin of this receptor is a woman in her forties with Graves' ophthalmopathy. The sequenced material came from blood. DNA of the CDR3: TGCAGTGCTAGACCTGCAGGGGGGTGGAATCAGCCCCAGCATTTT. Protein: CSARPAGGWNQPQHF.